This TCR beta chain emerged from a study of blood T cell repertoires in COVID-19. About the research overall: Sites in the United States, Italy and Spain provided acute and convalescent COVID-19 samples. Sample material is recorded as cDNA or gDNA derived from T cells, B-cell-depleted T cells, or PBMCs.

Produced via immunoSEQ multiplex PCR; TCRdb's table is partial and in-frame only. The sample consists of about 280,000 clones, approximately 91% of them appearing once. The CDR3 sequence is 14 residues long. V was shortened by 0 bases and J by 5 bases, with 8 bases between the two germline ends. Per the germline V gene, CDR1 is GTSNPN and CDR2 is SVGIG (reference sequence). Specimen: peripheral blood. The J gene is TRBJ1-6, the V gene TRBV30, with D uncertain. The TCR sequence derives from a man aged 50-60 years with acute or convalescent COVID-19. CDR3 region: CAWSVTGDNSPLHF. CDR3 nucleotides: TGTGCCTGGAGTGTAACCGGGGATAATTCACCCCTCCACTTT.